These 15 T cell receptor beta chains came from one sample sequenced in a study of human CD8 memory T cell subsets (dated by TCRdb to about 2020). Progenitor exhausted-like memory CD8+ T cells (TPEX) were defined as CCR7+ PD-1+ TIGIT+ early differentiated memory cells with dysfunctional, exhausted-like traits. Sequencing used a NextSeq 550. A Human TCR Profiling Kit was used to prepare UMI-labeled 5' RACE TCRbeta libraries. TCRdb reprocessed the reads and lists each CDR3 protein sequence as a single entry, with no DNA. The table kept for this sample lists about 6,700 distinct CDR3 sequences. Around a quarter of the sample lies in the top ten. The sequenced material came from CD8+ T cells from PBMCs. These receptors were obtained from a human donor in good health.

The rearrangement links TRBV6-5 to TRBJ2-1; no DNA is available, so the TRBD2 call from TCRdb remains unchecked. The CDR3 length is 18 residues. The V gene's germline CDR1 is MNHEY and CDR2 SVGAGI. The CDR3 sequence is CASSFNPDSQDSYNEQFF.

The rearrangement links TRBV5-1 to TRBJ2-2; TCRdb selects TRBD1, and the lack of DNA leaves this call unchecked. Germline assignment: CDR1 SGHRS and CDR2 YFSETQ. CDR3 length: 15 residues. CDR3 in amino acids: CASSPRGASTGELFF.

The chain recombines TRBV9 with TRBJ2-7; with no DNA, the TCRdb D assignment of TRBD1 cannot be verified. CDR1 and CDR2 from the germline V gene are SGDLS and YYNGEE. This CDR3 is 13 amino acids long. The CDR3: CASSRGTDYEQYF.

The V gene is TRBV10-2, the J gene TRBJ2-7; TCRdb gives TRBD2 as the D gene, but with no DNA this cannot be confirmed. This CDR3 contains 13 residues. The germline gives CDR1 WSHSY, CDR2 SAAADI. The CDR3 sequence: CATRLADSYEQYF.

The rearrangement uses TRBV10-3 and TRBJ2-7. CDR3 length equals 14 residues. Germline values: CDR1 ENHRY, CDR2 SYGVKD. CDR3 in amino acids: CAISESTLAYEQYF.

According to its frequency, this clonotype is medium-sized. The genes are TRBV28 and TRBJ1-5; TCRdb calls TRBD1, which cannot be checked without DNA. The germline V gene encodes CDR1 MDHEN and CDR2 SYDVKM. CDR3 size: 14 residues. CDR3 in amino acids: CASRPRGVREPQHF.

The J gene is TRBJ2-7, the V gene TRBV30; TCRdb indicates TRBD1, and absent DNA this call remains unverified. From germline, CDR1 is GTSNPN and CDR2 SVGIG (reference sequence). CDR3 length: 14 residues. The CDR3 sequence: CAWGDPGQTYEQYF.

The chain uses TRBV7-3 and TRBJ2-7. This CDR3 contains 13 residues. CDR1 and CDR2 (germline): SGHTA, FQGTGA. CDR3 sequence: CASSLGLGYEQYF.

The genes are TRBV15 and TRBJ2-3; TCRdb returns TRBD1, unconfirmable since there is no DNA. In germline, CDR1 is LNHNV, CDR2 YYDKDF (reference sequence). This CDR3 comprises 15 residues. This chain's CDR3 is CATSRGPGDTDTQYF.

The gene calls are TRBV11-2 and TRBJ1-1. The CDR3 sequence is 12 residues long. Germline CDR1 and CDR2: SGHAT and FQNNGV. CDR3 in amino acids: CASSLLYTEAFF.

V usage is TRBV7-8 and J usage is TRBJ2-3; the TRBD1 assignment by TCRdb is unverifiable without DNA. The CDR3 runs 16 residues. Germline CDR1 and CDR2: SGHVS and FQNEAQ. The CDR3 spells CASSLGGGLAADTQYF.

The chain employs TRBV7-9 and TRBJ1-1; absent DNA, TCRdb's TRBD1 call cannot be checked. Germline V gene sequence: CDR1 SEHNR, CDR2 FQNEAQ (reference sequence). This CDR3 is built from 15 residues. The CDR3: CASSLFDRGTTEAFF.

The chain is built from TRBV7-9 and TRBJ2-1; absent DNA, TCRdb's TRBD1 call cannot be checked. The CDR3 loop spans 13 amino acids. Germline V gene data show CDR1 as SEHNR and CDR2 as FQNEAQ (reference sequence). The CDR3 loop is CASSLAGANEQFF.

Measured by frequency, this clonotype is medium-sized. The genes are TRBV12-3 or TRBV12-4 and TRBJ2-1; no DNA is available, so the TRBD1 call from TCRdb remains unchecked. This CDR3 contains 12 residues. CDR3 region: CASNAQGAPQFF.

This chain links TRBV7-3 with TRBJ2-7. The CDR3 contains 13 residues. The germline gives CDR1 SGHTA, CDR2 FQGTGA. The chain's CDR3 is CASSLAGAYEQYF.